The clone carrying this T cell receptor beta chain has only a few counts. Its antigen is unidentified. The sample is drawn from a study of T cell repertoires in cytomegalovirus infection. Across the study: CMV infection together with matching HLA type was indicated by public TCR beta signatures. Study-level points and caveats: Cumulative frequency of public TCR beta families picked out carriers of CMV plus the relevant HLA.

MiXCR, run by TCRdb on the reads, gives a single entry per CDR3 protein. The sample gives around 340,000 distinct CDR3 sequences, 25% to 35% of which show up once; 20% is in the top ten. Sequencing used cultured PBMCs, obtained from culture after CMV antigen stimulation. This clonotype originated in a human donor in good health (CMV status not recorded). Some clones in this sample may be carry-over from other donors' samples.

CDR3 in DNA: TGTGCCAGCAGCCTGGCGACAGGGAGCCACCGAAACACCATATATTTT. Translation gives CASSLATGSHRNTIYF. The chain has TRBV5-6 and TRBJ1-3, with 7 nucleotides matching TRBD1. V dropped 4 bases and J dropped 5; count of bases not matched to a gene: 12. Germline V CDR1 and CDR2: SGHDT, YYEEEE. This CDR3 has 16 residues.